This TCR beta chain was obtained from a study of T cells in Graves' hyperthyroidism and ophthalmopathy. Whole-study results and caveats: Most clonotypes that expanded in the thyroid above 0.001 also showed up in blood.

Amplification yielded TCR beta CDR3 regions, with RNA transcripts as the source. Initially, a first-round RT-PCR of the TCR CDR3 employed the HTBI primer set. TCRdb re-derived calls from the multiplex PCR reads in MiXCR, one entry per CDR3 protein. The sample records about 500,000 distinct CDR3 sequences, over 15% being singletons. For this clonotype: What it binds is unknown.

Germline V gene lookup returns CDR1 SNHLY and CDR2 FYNNEI. Germline trimming cut 6 bases from V and 5 bases from J; bases unmatched to any gene: 5. The CDR3 covers 13 residues. Stability of Graves' hyperthyroidism was defined as absent ophthalmopathy progression within 18 months. The hyperthyroidism patients had all been newly diagnosed, and their disease duration was under 2 months. Their ages ranged from 18 to 65 years. Diagnoses rested on clinical symptoms, serum thyroxine and TRAb, thyroid ultrasound and orbital computed tomography. Source material: blood. The rearrangement uses TRBV2 and TRBJ2-5; 8 bases agree with TRBD1. This receptor was taken from a woman younger than 35 with Graves' hyperthyroidism. CDR3 bases: TGTGCCAGCAGGATGGACAGGGAGGAGACCCAGTACTTC. It codes for CASRMDREETQYF.